This T cell receptor beta chain was sequenced in a study of blood T cell repertoires in COVID-19. Sequencing was performed with immunoSEQ multiplex PCR; in TCRdb, only in-frame clones are kept and a portion is missing. The sample has under 250,000 clones, about four fifths seen once. From germline, CDR1 is LNHNV and CDR2 YYDKDF (reference sequence). The germline V and J ends were trimmed by 1 base and 0 bases, with 10 bases remaining between them. The CDR3 consists of 15 residues. The receptor's source is a woman in her thirties or forties with COVID-19, enrolled during active disease. V usage is TRBV15 and J usage is TRBJ2-7, with D possibly TRBD1 on 7 matching bases. Input material: peripheral blood. CDR3 loop: CATSRGGTASYEQYF. CDR3 bases: TGTGCCACCAGCAGAGGCGGGACAGCCTCCTACGAGCAGTACTTC.